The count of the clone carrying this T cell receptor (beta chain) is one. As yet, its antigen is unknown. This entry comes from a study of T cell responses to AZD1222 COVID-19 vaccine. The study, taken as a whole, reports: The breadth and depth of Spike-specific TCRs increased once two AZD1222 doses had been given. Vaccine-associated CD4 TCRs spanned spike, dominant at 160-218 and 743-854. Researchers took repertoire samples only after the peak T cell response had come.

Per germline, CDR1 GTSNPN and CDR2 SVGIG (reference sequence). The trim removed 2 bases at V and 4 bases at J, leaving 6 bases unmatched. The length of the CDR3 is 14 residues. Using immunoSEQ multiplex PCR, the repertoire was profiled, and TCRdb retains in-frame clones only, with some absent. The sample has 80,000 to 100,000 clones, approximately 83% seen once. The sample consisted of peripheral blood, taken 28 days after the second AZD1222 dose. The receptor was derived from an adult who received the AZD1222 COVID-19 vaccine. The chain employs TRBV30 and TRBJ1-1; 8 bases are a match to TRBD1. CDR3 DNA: TGTGCCTGGAGTAGCAGGGGGCGCCTCACTGAAGCTTTCTTT. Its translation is CAWSSRGRLTEAFF.